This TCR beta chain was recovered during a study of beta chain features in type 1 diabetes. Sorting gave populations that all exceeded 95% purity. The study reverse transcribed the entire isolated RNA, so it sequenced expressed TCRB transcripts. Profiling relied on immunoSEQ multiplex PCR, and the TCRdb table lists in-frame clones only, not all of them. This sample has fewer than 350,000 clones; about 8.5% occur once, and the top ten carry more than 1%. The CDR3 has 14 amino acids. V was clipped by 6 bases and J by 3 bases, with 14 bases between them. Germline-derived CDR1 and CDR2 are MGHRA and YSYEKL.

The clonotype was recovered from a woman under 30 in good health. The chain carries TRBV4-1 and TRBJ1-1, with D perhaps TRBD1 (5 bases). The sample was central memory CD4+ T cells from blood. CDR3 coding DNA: TGCGCCAGCAGACGGAAGGACACCGACACTGAAGCTTTCTTT. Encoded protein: CASRRKDTDTEAFF.